This is a list of T cell receptor beta chains from one sample in a study of response to subunit inactivated influenza vaccine. A single record per CDR3 protein comes from TCRdb applying MiXCR to the RT-PCR reads. The sample holds 600,000 to 850,000 distinct CDR3 sequences, approximately 14% seen once. The sequencing used PBMCs from blood, collected around 14 days before vaccination. These receptor sequences come from a man aged 45-65 years who received an inactivated influenza vaccine. Each CDR3 is given with its conserved first and last residue. Fields, in order: CDR3 protein, V gene, clone size, J gene. Size is omitted from some rows. Given values are once, few, many or a class for expanded clones.

CDR3: CAWSAGQAAQPQHF
V: TRBV30
size: few
J: TRBJ1-5

CDR3: CASSHTNADTQYF
V: TRBV7-9
size: NA
J: TRBJ2-3

CDR3: CSARDNTAGTNYGYTF
V: TRBV20-1
size: few
J: TRBJ1-2

CDR3: CASSQDPQDTQYF
V: TRBV4-3
size: few
J: TRBJ2-3

CDR3: CASSNKGTGTNTGELFF
V: TRBV12-3/TRBV12-4
size: many
J: TRBJ2-2

CDR3: CASSTRSEGKNIQYF
V: TRBV21-1
size: NA
J: TRBJ2-4

CDR3: CASSSSGYSGANVLTF
V: TRBV5-1
size: few
J: TRBJ2-6

CDR3: CASSLDPRPRYGYTF
V: TRBV27
size: NA
J: TRBJ1-2

CDR3: CASSSFQLYEQYF
V: TRBV5-6
size: NA
J: TRBJ2-7

CDR3: CASSAGTSGIGEQFF
V: TRBV11-3
size: few
J: TRBJ2-1

CDR3: CASSLLGNTGELFF
V: TRBV5-1
size: many
J: TRBJ2-2

CDR3: CASRRDRGVLNTGELFF
V: TRBV6-1
size: few
J: TRBJ2-2

CDR3: CASSYGPTGRGYTF
V: TRBV6-5
size: many
J: TRBJ1-2

CDR3: CASSPDREPGELFF
V: TRBV5-1
size: NA
J: TRBJ2-2

CDR3: CSARDRLAPQETQYF
V: TRBV20-1
size: NA
J: TRBJ2-5

CDR3: CASSQTRGSNTEAFF
V: TRBV4-1
size: NA
J: TRBJ1-1